This T cell receptor beta chain is drawn from a study of Ad26.COV2.S vaccination and SARS-CoV-2 variants. The repertoire was sequenced with immunoSEQ multiplex PCR; TCRdb's copy has only in-frame clones and lacks some. This repertoire shows roughly 700,000 clones, 89% found once; its top ten account for about 1.5%. This CDR3 comprises 13 residues. CDR1 is SGHAT, CDR2 FQNNGV, per germline. The V gene lost 7 bases and the J gene lost 10 bases, with 16 bases spanning the gap. Noted treatment: roughly 20 received Ad26.COV2.S at low or high dose, single or two shots; five or six received placebo; per-sample allocation not given. Sample collection was performed on day 63 after the first vaccine or placebo injection. This clone showed up just a few times.

This receptor was obtained from a person between 18 and 65 years old who received the Ad26.COV2.S COVID-19 vaccine or a placebo. The chain employs TRBV11-2 and TRBJ1-4; tentatively, D is TRBD1 (5 bases). This material consisted of peripheral blood, taken in a trial of Ad26.COV2.S vaccine versus placebo. The CDR3 reads CASTPGQGGKLFF. For the CDR3, the DNA is TGTGCCAGCACGCCCGGCCAGGGCGGAAAACTGTTTTTT.